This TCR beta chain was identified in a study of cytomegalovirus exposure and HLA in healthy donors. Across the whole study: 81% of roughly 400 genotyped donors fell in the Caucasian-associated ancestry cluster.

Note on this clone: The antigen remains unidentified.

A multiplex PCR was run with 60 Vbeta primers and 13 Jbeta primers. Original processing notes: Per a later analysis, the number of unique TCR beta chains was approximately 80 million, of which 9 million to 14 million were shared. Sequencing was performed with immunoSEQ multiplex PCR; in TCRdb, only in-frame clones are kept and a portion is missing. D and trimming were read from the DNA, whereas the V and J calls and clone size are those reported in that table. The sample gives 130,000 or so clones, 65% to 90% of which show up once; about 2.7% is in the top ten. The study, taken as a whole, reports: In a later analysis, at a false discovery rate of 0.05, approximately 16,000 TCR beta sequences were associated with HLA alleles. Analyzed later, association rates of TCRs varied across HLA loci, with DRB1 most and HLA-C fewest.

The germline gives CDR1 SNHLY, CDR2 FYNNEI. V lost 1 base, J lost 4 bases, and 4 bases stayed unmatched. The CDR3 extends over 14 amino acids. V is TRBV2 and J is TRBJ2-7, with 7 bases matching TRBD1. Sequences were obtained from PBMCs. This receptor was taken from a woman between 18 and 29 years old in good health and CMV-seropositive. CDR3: CASSEEGQSYEQYF. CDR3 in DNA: TGTGCCAGCAGTGAAGAGGGACAGTCATACGAGCAGTACTTC.